This TCR beta chain was sequenced in a study of T cell responses to AZD1222 COVID-19 vaccine. Germline V lookup: CDR1 MNHEY, CDR2 SMNVEV (reference sequence). The CDR3 totals 15 residues. V was clipped by 2 bases and J by 0 bases, with 9 bases between them. Repertoires were generated with immunoSEQ multiplex PCR, while TCRdb's copy carries only in-frame clones and drops some. The sample holds about 110,000 clones, roughly 90% seen once. The chain couples TRBV27 to TRBJ2-3; D is undetermined. This specimen was peripheral blood, taken on day 0 of AZD1222 vaccination. The sequence was obtained from an adult in good health. This CDR3 is CASSLDPGSTDTQYF. CDR3 nucleotide sequence: TGTGCCAGCAGTTTAGATCCCGGAAGCACAGATACGCAGTATTTT.